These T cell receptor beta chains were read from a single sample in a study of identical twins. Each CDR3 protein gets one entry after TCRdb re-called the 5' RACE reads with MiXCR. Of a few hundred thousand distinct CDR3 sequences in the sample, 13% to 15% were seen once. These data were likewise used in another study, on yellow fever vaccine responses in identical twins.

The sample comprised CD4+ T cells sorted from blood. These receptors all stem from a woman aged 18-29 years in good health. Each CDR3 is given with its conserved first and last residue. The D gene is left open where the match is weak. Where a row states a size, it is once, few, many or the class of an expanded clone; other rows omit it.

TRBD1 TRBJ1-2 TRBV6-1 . CASSRQGHWGYTF TGTGCCAGCAGTCGACAGGGGCATTGGGGCTACACCTTC
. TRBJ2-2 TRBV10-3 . CAISDGILGGNTGELFF TGTGCCATCAGTGATGGGATTCTAGGGGGGAACACCGGGGAGCTGTTTTTT
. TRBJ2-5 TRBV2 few CASSEVAFFQETQYF TGTGCCAGCAGTGAAGTGGCCTTCTTCCAAGAGACCCAGTACTTC
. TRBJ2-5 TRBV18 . CASSPTTGQGTQYF TGTGCCAGCTCACCTACGACAGGTCAGGGGACCCAGTACTTC
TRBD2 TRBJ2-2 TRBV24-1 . CATSDPGLGGDTGELFF TGTGCCACCAGTGATCCGGGACTTGGGGGGGACACCGGGGAGCTGTTTTTT
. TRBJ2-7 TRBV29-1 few CSVDRGGGEQYF TGCAGCGTTGACCGAGGGGGAGGGGAGCAGTACTTC
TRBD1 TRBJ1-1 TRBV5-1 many CASSLHRGQMNTEAFF TGCGCCAGCAGCCTTCACAGGGGGCAGATGAACACTGAAGCTTTCTTT
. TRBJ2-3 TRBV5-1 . CASSLGGVVPDTQYF TGCGCCAGCAGCCTGGGAGGTGTAGTCCCAGATACGCAGTATTTT
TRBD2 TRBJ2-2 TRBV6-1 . CASSGGGASTGELFF TGTGCCAGCAGCGGCGGGGGGGCAAGCACCGGGGAGCTGTTTTTT
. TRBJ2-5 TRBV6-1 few CASSSIKLGETQYF TGTGCCAGCAGCTCAATCAAACTGGGGGAGACCCAGTACTTC
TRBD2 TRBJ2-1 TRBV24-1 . CATSDSWGGTYNEQFF TGTGCCACCAGTGATTCCTGGGGGGGAACCTACAATGAGCAGTTCTTC
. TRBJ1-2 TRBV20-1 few CSAREGLYGYTF TGCAGTGCTAGAGAGGGCCTCTATGGCTACACCTTC
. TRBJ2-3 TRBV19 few CASTGGETSTDTQYF TGTGCCAGTACCGGCGGGGAAACTAGCACAGATACGCAGTATTTT
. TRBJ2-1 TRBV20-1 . CSARLVYEQFF TGCAGTGCGCGACTAGTATATGAGCAGTTCTTC
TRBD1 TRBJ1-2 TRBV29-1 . CSAHPGTGVRGYTF TGCAGCGCCCACCCCGGGACAGGGGTCCGAGGCTACACCTTC
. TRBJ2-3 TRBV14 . CASSRRGRDASTDTQYF TGTGCCAGCAGCCGCCGGGGCAGGGACGCCAGCACAGATACGCAGTATTTT
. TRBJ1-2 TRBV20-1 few CSAPLGGYTF TGCAGTGCCCCCTTGGGGGGCTACACCTTC
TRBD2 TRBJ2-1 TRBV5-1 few CASSLGTSGINEQFF TGCGCCAGCAGCTTGGGGACTAGCGGGATCAATGAGCAGTTCTTC
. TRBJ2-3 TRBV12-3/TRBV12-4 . CASSPNILSTDTQYF TGTGCCAGCAGCCCTAACATACTTAGCACAGATACGCAGTATTTT
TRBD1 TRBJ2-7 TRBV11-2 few CASSQPGQGAYEQYF TGTGCCAGCAGTCAACCGGGACAGGGAGCCTACGAGCAGTACTTC
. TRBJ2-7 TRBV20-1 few CSATTPEVFSYEQYF TGCAGTGCTACCACTCCAGAAGTCTTCTCCTACGAGCAGTACTTC
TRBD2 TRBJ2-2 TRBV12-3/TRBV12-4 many CASSLGLAGGPGELFF TGTGCCAGCAGTTTAGGACTAGCGGGAGGCCCCGGGGAGCTGTTTTTT
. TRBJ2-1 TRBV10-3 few CAISELVSRQGEQFF TGTGCCATCAGTGAGTTGGTATCCAGGCAAGGGGAGCAGTTCTTC
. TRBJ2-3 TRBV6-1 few CASTPGGGTDTQYF TGTGCCAGCACCCCCGGGGGCGGCACAGATACGCAGTATTTT
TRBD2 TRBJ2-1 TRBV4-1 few CASSQDLRELALWKQFF TGCGCCAGCAGCCAAGATCTCCGGGAACTAGCGTTATGGAAGCAGTTCTTC
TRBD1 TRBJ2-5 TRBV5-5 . CASSFRDRGRETQYF TGTGCCAGCAGCTTCCGGGACAGGGGGCGGGAGACCCAGTACTTC
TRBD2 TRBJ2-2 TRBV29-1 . CSVEPGTSGGKGELFF TGCAGCGTTGAACCCGGGACTAGCGGGGGGAAAGGGGAGCTGTTTTTT
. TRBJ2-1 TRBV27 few CASRLRGSYNEQFF TGTGCCAGCAGGCTTAGAGGGAGCTACAATGAGCAGTTCTTC
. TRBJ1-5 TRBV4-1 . CASSQDRTAQGPQHF TGCGCCAGCAGCCAAGATAGGACAGCGCAGGGGCCCCAGCATTTT
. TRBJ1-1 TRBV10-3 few CAISEGANTEAFF TGTGCCATCAGTGAGGGGGCAAACACTGAAGCTTTCTTT
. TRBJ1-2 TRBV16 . CASSQWGRGEGYTF TGTGCCAGCAGCCAATGGGGCAGGGGAGAAGGCTACACCTTC
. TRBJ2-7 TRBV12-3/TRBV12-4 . CASSLREGGLNEQYF TGTGCCAGCAGTTTAAGGGAGGGGGGACTGAACGAGCAGTACTTC
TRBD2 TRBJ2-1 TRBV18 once CASPPPLAGYNEQFF TGTGCCAGCCCACCTCCACTAGCGGGCTACAATGAGCAGTTCTTC
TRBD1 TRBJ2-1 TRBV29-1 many CSVDRTGGRNEQFF TGCAGCGTTGATAGAACAGGGGGTAGGAATGAGCAGTTCTTC
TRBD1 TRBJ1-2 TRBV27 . CASQKDRGYGYTF TGTGCCAGCCAAAAGGACAGGGGATATGGCTACACCTTC
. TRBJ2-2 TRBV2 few CASSVDGSGELFF TGTGCCAGCAGCGTCGATGGTAGCGGGGAGCTGTTTTTT
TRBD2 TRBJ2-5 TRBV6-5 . CASSLLAGGSETQYF TGTGCCAGCAGTTTACTAGCGGGGGGGTCTGAGACCCAGTACTTC
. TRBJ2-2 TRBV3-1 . CASSQERGGTGELFF TGTGCCAGCAGCCAAGAAAGGGGCGGCACCGGGGAGCTGTTTTTT
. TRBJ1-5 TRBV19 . CASSITGGPSNQPQHF TGTGCCAGTAGTATAACCGGCGGACCTAGCAATCAGCCCCAGCATTTT
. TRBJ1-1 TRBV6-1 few CASSAYRDTEAFF TGTGCCAGCAGTGCCTACAGAGACACTGAAGCTTTCTTT